The 30 T cell receptor beta chains given below trace back to one sample, sequenced in a study of vaccination effects on CD4 cells after COVID-19. The culture ran for around 10 days before CD4+ T cells were isolated. PCR-confirmed SARS-CoV-2 infection occurred in the person between March and December 2020. The vaccine given was either BNT162b2 or mRNA-1273, in two doses. These TCRs' antigens remain unknown. TCRdb keeps only in-frame clones here, not all; method: immunoSEQ multiplex PCR. The data contain tens of thousands of clones, under 85% of them singletons. This specimen consisted of CD4+ T cells from PBMCs cultured without peptide, obtained after COVID-19 vaccination. The receptors stem from a human donor who had a prior SARS-CoV-2 infection.

This clone has more than one count but fewer than ten. This chain joins TRBV9 and TRBJ2-1; no firm D call. Trimming took 0 bases from V and 10 from J, leaving 11 bases between them. The germline V gene encodes CDR1 SGDLS and CDR2 YYNGEE. The CDR3 totals 13 residues. Here the CDR3 reads CASSVVPQLEQFF. The DNA for the CDR3 is TGTGCCAGCAGCGTAGTCCCCCAGTTAGAGCAGTTCTTC. Using reference TRBV9 and TRBJ2-1 for the parts outside the CDR3, the full variable domain is DSGVTQTPKHLITATGQRVTLRCSPRSGDLSVYWYQQSLDQGLQFLIQYYNGEERAKGNILERFSAQQFPDLHSELNLSSLELGDSALYFCASSVVPQLEQFFGPGTRLTVL.

The chain recombines TRBV7-9 with TRBJ2-3; 9 nucleotides line up with TRBD1. The CDR3 loop spans 17 amino acids. V trimming: 0 bases; J trimming: 1 base; junction bases outside the gene matches: 5. CDR1 SEHNR and CDR2 FQNEAQ come from the germline V gene (reference sequence). The CDR3 DNA follows: TGTGCCAGCAGCTTAGCCCCGGGACAGGGTGGCACAGATACGCAGTATTTT. It translates to CASSLAPGQGGTDTQYF.

This chain links TRBV2 with TRBJ2-5; D may be TRBD2 (6 bases). Trimming stripped 7 bases from V and 8 bases from J, with 14 bases between. This CDR3 is 12 amino acids long. The germline V gene encodes CDR1 SNHLY and CDR2 FYNNEI. The CDR3 loop reads CASTASDGTQYF. CDR3 nucleotide sequence: TGTGCCAGCACCGCTAGCGACGGCACCCAGTACTTC.

This chain uses TRBV5-6 with TRBJ2-7, with D perhaps matching TRBD1 or TRBD2 (5 bases each). The CDR3 consists of 11 residues. The germline V gene encodes CDR1 SGHDT and CDR2 YYEEEE. The V gene lost 4 bases and the J gene lost 7 bases, with 9 bases spanning the gap. The CDR3, as DNA: TGTGCCAGCAGCCTTTGGGGGGAGCAGTACTTC. It is translated as CASSLWGEQYF.

This clone has a handful of counts. The chain employs TRBV5-1 and TRBJ1-2; 8 nucleotides align to TRBD1. The germline gives CDR1 SGHRS, CDR2 YFSETQ. The ends lost 4 bases at V and 7 bases at J; junction bases unmatched: 12. This CDR3 has 15 residues. The CDR3 protein is CASSPTPGTGRGYTF. CDR3 in DNA: TGCGCCAGCAGCCCAACCCCTGGGACAGGCCGTGGCTACACCTTC.

The V gene is TRBV4-2, the J gene TRBJ1-2; 8 bases match TRBD1. The germline V gene has CDR1 LGHNA and CDR2 YNFKEQ. The CDR3 has 20 amino acids. V trimming: 0 bases; J trimming: 8 bases; junction bases outside the gene matches: 23. The CDR3 region has the DNA TGTGCCAGCAGCCAAGAAAATCGACAGGGGTTAGTCCCCACATCAGGGGGCTACACCTTC. Translated, it gives CASSQENRQGLVPTSGGYTF.

The chain is built from TRBV5-6 and TRBJ1-2; 7 positions match TRBD1. This CDR3 is 14 amino acids long. CDR1 is SGHDT, CDR2 YYEEEE, per germline. Losses at the gene ends were 1 base for V and 5 bases for J; bases not matched to a gene: 5. The CDR3 is CASSLRQGGYGYTF. The CDR3 DNA is TGTGCCAGCAGCTTGAGACAGGGCGGGTATGGCTACACCTTC.

The genes are TRBV29-1 and TRBJ2-1; D is possibly TRBD2 (5 bases). V lost 4 bases to trimming and J lost 12 bases, with 19 bases between them. The CDR3 spans 13 residues. Germline CDR1 SQVTM, CDR2 ANQGSEA. CDR3 sequence: CSVAGKHSVGQFF. The CDR3 bases are TGCAGCGTTGCCGGGAAACACTCGGTGGGGCAGTTCTTC.

The gene calls are TRBV9 and TRBJ2-1; TRBD2 aligns across 9 bases. The trim removed 2 bases at V and 6 bases at J, leaving 6 bases unmatched. CDR3 length equals 15 residues. Per the germline V gene, CDR1 is SGDLS and CDR2 is YYNGEE. This CDR3 reads CASSVRAGGPNEQFF. The DNA for the CDR3 is TGTGCCAGCAGCGTCCGAGCGGGGGGCCCCAATGAGCAGTTCTTC.

This chain links TRBV30 with TRBJ2-5; no clear D. Germline CDR1 reads GTSNPN; CDR2 reads SVGIG (reference sequence). The V end lost 0 bases, the J end lost 0 bases, and 5 bases lay between the germline ends. The CDR3 has 13 amino acids. CDR3 sequence reads: CAWSVSDQETQYF. The CDR3 coding sequence is TGTGCCTGGAGTGTATCAGACCAAGAGACCCAGTACTTC.

This clone appeared a few times. The genes are TRBV3-1 (or the pseudogene TRBV3-2) and TRBJ1-1; maybe TRBD1 (5 bases). CDR1 and CDR2 from the germline V gene are LGHDT and YNNKEL (reference sequence). V lost 1 base and J lost 4, with 10 bases in between. This CDR3 region has 14 residues. Here the CDR3 reads CASSQVSGSTEAFF. The CDR3 DNA follows: TGTGCCAGCAGCCAAGTTTCAGGGAGCACTGAAGCTTTCTTT.

V usage is TRBV3-1 (or the pseudogene TRBV3-2) and J usage is TRBJ1-2; no firm D call. This CDR3 is built from 16 residues. CDR1 is LGHDT, CDR2 YNNKEL, per germline (reference sequence). V was shortened by 0 bases and J by 5 bases, with 16 bases between the two germline ends. The CDR3 DNA follows: TGTGCCAGCAGCCAAGATCGTCATTTAGGTGGATATGGCTACACCTTC. This encodes CASSQDRHLGGYGYTF.

This sequence joins TRBV6-2 or TRBV6-3 and TRBJ2-6, with D possibly matching TRBD2 (5 bases). Germline CDR1 is MNHEY and CDR2 is SVGEGT. The ends were cut back, 0 bases at V and 1 base at J, with 7 bases in the middle. The CDR3 extends over 16 amino acids. CDR3 sequence reads: CASSYSEGSGANVLTF. CDR3 DNA: TGTGCCAGCAGTTACTCTGAGGGATCTGGGGCCAACGTCCTGACTTTC.

This rearrangement joins TRBV12-5 to TRBJ1-1; D call uncertain. Germline V gene data show CDR1 as LGHNT and CDR2 as FRNRAP. V was pared by 3 bases and J by 11 bases, with 16 bases between. The CDR3 consists of 13 residues. In nucleotides, the CDR3 is TGTGCTAGTGGTTTAGATCCTCGTCGTCTGGCTTTCTTT. Protein: CASGLDPRRLAFF.

The chain carries TRBV4-3 and TRBJ2-5; D tentatively reads TRBD1 or TRBD2 (5 bases each). CDR3 length: 15 amino acids. Germline CDR1 LGHNA, CDR2 YSLEER. V shed 1 base and J shed 5 bases, with 14 bases lying between them. The CDR3 DNA reads TGCGCCAGCAGCCAAGCGGGGCGGGTCGACGAGACCCAGTACTTC. This encodes CASSQAGRVDETQYF.

V gene TRBV5-4 combines with J gene TRBJ2-5; 9 positions agree with TRBD2. Trimming removed 5 bases from V and 0 bases from J; junction bases left unmatched: 17. This CDR3 is built from 19 residues. The germline V gene has CDR1 SGHNT and CDR2 YYREEE (reference sequence). The CDR3 bases are TGTGCCAGCAGTTTTCTAGCGGGAAGCACACCCTCTTACCAAGAGACCCAGTACTTC. It encodes CASSFLAGSTPSYQETQYF.

This rearrangement joins TRBV2 to TRBJ1-3; D not resolved. The CDR3 loop spans 14 amino acids. The germline V gene encodes CDR1 SNHLY and CDR2 FYNNEI. Between the trimmed V and J ends, which lost 6 bases and 0 bases, there was a span of 9 bases. The CDR3 reads CASRRTNSGNTIYF. The CDR3 bases are TGTGCCAGCAGGCGGACGAACTCTGGAAACACCATATATTTT.

In its sample, this clone was seen a few times. This rearrangement joins TRBV10-3 to TRBJ2-1; 10 bases agree with TRBD2. CDR3 length: 15 amino acids. The germline V gene has CDR1 ENHRY and CDR2 SYGVKD. The junction had 5 bases not matched to a gene; V was cut back by 8 bases and J by 1 base. The CDR3 reads CAIQREGRSYNEQFF. Written as DNA, the CDR3 is TGTGCCATCCAGCGGGAGGGCCGATCCTACAATGAGCAGTTCTTC.

Written as DNA, the CDR3 is TGTGCCAGCAGGGATGGGACTAGCGGGGCTAGGGCCCAGTACTTC. It yields the protein CASRDGTSGARAQYF. V usage is TRBV7-2 and J usage is TRBJ2-5; 13 positions agree with TRBD2. V lost 6 bases, J lost 9 bases, and 10 bases stayed unmatched. Germline CDR1 reads SGHTA; CDR2 reads FQGNSA. The CDR3 has 15 amino acids.

The rearrangement uses TRBV30 and TRBJ2-7, with D perhaps matching TRBD1 (6 bases). V lost 1 base, J lost 5 bases, and 12 bases lay in between. CDR3 length: 13 amino acids. CDR1 is GTSNPN and CDR2 is SVGIG in the germline V gene (reference sequence). The CDR3 spells CAWSEQGSHEQYF. CDR3 coding DNA: TGTGCCTGGAGTGAACAGGGATCCCACGAGCAGTACTTC.

The J gene is TRBJ1-2, the V gene TRBV6-5; D may be TRBD1 (6 bases). Looked up from germline, CDR1 is MNHEY and CDR2 is SVGAGI. The CDR3 sequence is 14 residues long. Trimming took off 6 bases at V and 5 bases at J, with 16 bases between the two ends. CDR3 loop: CASRKTDSPYGYTF. The CDR3 bases are TGTGCCAGCAGGAAAACGGACAGCCCTTATGGCTACACCTTC.

The chain combines TRBV18 with TRBJ1-4; the D gene is possibly TRBD1 (5 bases). This CDR3 has 17 amino acids. In germline, CDR1 is KGHSH, CDR2 LQKENI. Trimming left V 1 base short and J 0 bases short, with 12 bases between. The CDR3 DNA follows: TGTGCCAGCTCACCACAGGGGTATCCTGCAACTAATGAAAAACTGTTTTTT. Its translation is CASSPQGYPATNEKLFF. The whole variable domain, filled in from reference TRBV18 and TRBJ1-4, reads NAGVMQNPRHLVRRRGQEARLRCSPMKGHSHVYWYRQLPEEGLKFMVYLQKENIIDESGMPKERFSAEFPKEGPSILRIQQVVRGDSAAYFCASSPQGYPATNEKLFFGSGTQLSVL.

The chain is built from TRBV24-1 and TRBJ2-1; 9 nucleotides match TRBD2. In germline, CDR1 is KGHDR, CDR2 SFDVKD. V lost 3 bases to trimming and J lost 8 bases; unmatched junction nucleotides: 10. The CDR3 is made up of 16 amino acids. CDR3 DNA: TGTGCCACCAGTGATGGGGGCGGGAGGGCCTGGGATGAGCAGTTCTTC. Its translation is CATSDGGGRAWDEQFF.

This clone has only a few counts. V usage is TRBV2 and J usage is TRBJ2-7; 8 bases map to TRBD1. The germline V gene has CDR1 SNHLY and CDR2 FYNNEI. The CDR3 covers 13 residues. V lost 7 bases and J lost 3; bases outside the gene matches: 5. CDR3 sequence: CASTQGQDYEQYF. The CDR3 nucleotides read TGTGCCAGCACGCAGGGACAGGACTACGAGCAGTACTTC.

In DNA form, the CDR3 reads TGTGCCAGCAGTCCCGAAACGTCCGGTAGGACCTACGAGCAGTACTTC. It specifies CASSPETSGRTYEQYF. J is TRBJ2-7 and V is TRBV27; D is unclear. Between the trimmed V and J ends, which lost 5 bases and 2 bases, there was a span of 19 bases. Germline V gene lookup returns CDR1 MNHEY and CDR2 SMNVEV (reference sequence). The CDR3 runs to 16 residues.

The rearrangement links TRBV5-1 to TRBJ1-1; D gene unclear. V was cut by 3 bases and J by 4 bases, with 10 bases left in between. The CDR3 covers 13 residues. Germline CDR1 is SGHRS and CDR2 is YFSETQ. CDR3 residues: CASSSSSGTEAFF. The DNA of the CDR3 is TGCGCCAGCAGCTCGTCTTCCGGCACTGAAGCTTTCTTT. The complete variable domain, with remaining parts taken from reference TRBV5-1 and TRBJ1-1, reads KAGVTQTPRYLIKTRGQQVTLSCSPISGHRSVSWYQQTPGQGLQFLFEYFSETQRNKGNFPGRFSGRQFSNSRSEMNVSTLELGDSALYLCASSSSSGTEAFFGQGTRLTVV.

This chain joins TRBV30 and TRBJ1-2; no clear D. This CDR3 has 13 amino acids. Germline loops: CDR1 GTSNPN, CDR2 SVGIG (reference sequence). V was shortened by 4 bases and J by 4 bases, with 13 bases between the two germline ends. CDR3 bases: TGTGCCTGGAAATTATGGGAGGGCTATGGCTACACCTTC. Translated: CAWKLWEGYGYTF.

The chain carries TRBV5-1 and TRBJ2-5; 13 bases fit TRBD2. Unmatched junction bases numbered 1, after V lost 2 bases and J lost 0 bases. The germline V gene has CDR1 SGHRS and CDR2 YFSETQ. This CDR3 is 16 amino acids long. The chain's CDR3 is CASSFGLAGDQETQYF. The CDR3 bases are TGCGCCAGCAGCTTCGGACTAGCGGGGGACCAAGAGACCCAGTACTTC. Variable domain in full (rest from reference TRBV5-1 and TRBJ2-5): KAGVTQTPRYLIKTRGQQVTLSCSPISGHRSVSWYQQTPGQGLQFLFEYFSETQRNKGNFPGRFSGRQFSNSRSEMNVSTLELGDSALYLCASSFGLAGDQETQYFGPGTRLLVL.

The J gene is TRBJ2-3, the V gene TRBV24-1; no clear D gene. CDR1 and CDR2 from the germline V gene are KGHDR and SFDVKD. Deletions cut 0 bases from V and 3 bases from J, with 3 bases between. The CDR3 is 13 residues long. The CDR3 nucleotides read TGTGCCACCAGTGATTTGCAGACAGATACGCAGTATTTT. It encodes CATSDLQTDTQYF.

The chain carries TRBV5-1 and TRBJ2-1; 10 bases fit TRBD1. Germline V CDR1 and CDR2: SGHRS, YFSETQ. With V trimmed by 4 bases and J by 1 base, 5 bases remained unmatched. The CDR3 has 16 residues. CDR3 residues: CASSPRGQGSYNEQFF. DNA of the CDR3: TGCGCCAGCAGCCCTCGGGGACAGGGGTCCTACAATGAGCAGTTCTTC.